This T cell receptor beta chain was identified during a study of CD8 T cells in Susac syndrome. With random hexamers, 0.5 to 1 ug RNA was reverse transcribed. With immunoSEQ multiplex PCR, TCR beta CDR3 was amplified across 54 Vbeta and 13 Jbeta. TCRdb re-called the immunoSEQ multiplex PCR reads with MiXCR, one entry per CDR3 protein. Here the sample spans some 160,000 distinct CDR3 sequences, approximately 94% being singletons. Diagnostic criteria defined recently for definite or probable disease were met by the Susac syndrome patients. V shed 6 bases and J 4 bases; nucleotides not matched to a gene: 9. This CDR3 has 14 residues. The germline V gene has CDR1 MNHEY and CDR2 SVGEGT.

The specimen sequenced was CD4+ T cells from PBMCs. V is TRBV6-2 or TRBV6-3 and J is TRBJ2-7, with 7 bases aligning to TRBD1. The origin of this receptor is a human donor with Susac syndrome. CDR3 sequence reads: CASRRTGDSYEQYF. The CDR3 coding sequence is TGTGCCAGCAGGAGGACAGGAGATTCGTACGAGCAGTACTTC.